These 30 T cell receptor beta chains came from one sample sequenced in a study of blood T cell repertoires in COVID-19. The assay was immunoSEQ multiplex PCR, and TCRdb's table has in-frame clones only and misses some. The sample carries some 270,000 clones, approximately 85% recorded once. Sequences were obtained from peripheral blood. Every receptor here comes from a woman at least 80 years old with COVID-19, enrolled during active disease.

A few counts support this clone. The chain is built from TRBV30 and TRBJ1-2; D remains unclear. V was cut by 0 bases and J by 7 bases, with 18 bases left in between. This CDR3 region has 15 residues. CDR1 is GTSNPN, CDR2 SVGIG, per germline (reference sequence). The CDR3 nucleotides read TGTGCCTGGAGTGTAAAGTCCCATCATACGGGTGGCTACACCTTC. Protein: CAWSVKSHHTGGYTF. Complete variable domain (other parts from reference TRBV30 and TRBJ1-2): SQTIHQWPATLVQPVGSPLSLECTVEGTSNPNLYWYRQAAGRGLQLLFYSVGIGQISSEVPQNLSASRPQDRQFILSSKKLLLSDSGFYLCAWSVKSHHTGGYTFGSGTRLTVV.

The chain joins TRBV7-8 to TRBJ2-7; 8 positions agree with TRBD1. From germline, CDR1 is SGHVS and CDR2 FQNEAQ. V lost 4 bases and J lost 11; bases outside the gene matches: 10. This CDR3 comprises 13 residues. CDR3 bases: TGTGCCAGCAGCTCCCGGACAGGGACGAGTAAGTACGTC. Protein product: CASSSRTGTSKYV.

There are a few counts of this clone. The chain's CDR3 is CASSEGRIGRGELFF. The CDR3 region has the DNA TGTGCCAGCAGTGAAGGGAGGATAGGAAGAGGGGAGCTGTTTTTT. This chain uses TRBV6-1 with TRBJ2-2, with TRBD2 as a possible D gene (5 bases). Germline assignment: CDR1 MNHNS and CDR2 SASEGT. The CDR3 runs 15 residues. The V and J ends lost 1 base and 8 bases respectively, with 14 bases between them.

The J gene is TRBJ1-5, the V gene TRBV6-6; D perhaps matches TRBD1 (6 bases). V was shortened by 6 bases and J by 4 bases, with 16 bases between the two germline ends. Germline V gives CDR1 MNHNY, CDR2 SVGAGI (reference sequence). The CDR3 contains 15 residues. CDR3 sequence reads: CASSTTTGYNQPQHF. The CDR3, as DNA: TGTGCCAGCAGCACAACCACAGGGTATAATCAGCCCCAGCATTTT.

The V gene is TRBV28, the J gene TRBJ1-6; perhaps TRBD1 as D (6 bases). The germline V gene has CDR1 MDHEN and CDR2 SYDVKM. V lost 6 bases and J lost 5, with 11 bases in between. The length of the CDR3 is 14 residues. The chain's CDR3 is CASRDSPDNSPLHF. CDR3 nucleotides: TGTGCCAGCAGGGACAGTCCTGATAATTCACCCCTCCACTTT. Using reference TRBV28 and TRBJ1-6 for the parts outside the CDR3, the full variable domain is DVKVTQSSRYLVKRTGEKVFLECVQDMDHENMFWYRQDPGLGLRLIYFSYDVKMKEKGDIPEGYSVSREKKERFSLILESASTNQTSMYLCASRDSPDNSPLHFGNGTRLTVT.

The rearrangement links TRBV24-1 to TRBJ2-1; TRBD2 agrees at 10 bases. The CDR3 sequence is 17 residues long. Per germline, CDR1 KGHDR and CDR2 SFDVKD. V gave up 3 bases and J gave up 3 bases; unmatched junction bases: 7. In DNA form, the CDR3 reads TGTGCCACCAGTGATCCTGGACTAGCGGAGGGCTACAATGAGCAGTTCTTC. It translates to CATSDPGLAEGYNEQFF.

The rearrangement uses TRBV4-1 and TRBJ1-4; tentatively, D is TRBD1 (5 bases). CDR1 and CDR2 from the germline V gene are MGHRA and YSYEKL. V shed 4 bases and J shed 4 bases, with 16 bases lying between them. This CDR3 region has 16 residues. The CDR3 region is CASSPTYSGGNEKLFF. DNA for the CDR3: TGCGCCAGCAGCCCAACCTACTCCGGGGGTAATGAAAAACTGTTTTTT.

The chain recombines TRBV7-2 with TRBJ1-1, with TRBD1 as a possible D gene (6 bases). The CDR3 loop spans 14 amino acids. V was shortened by 5 bases and J by 2 bases, with 12 bases between the two germline ends. Germline V gives CDR1 SGHTA, CDR2 FQGNSA. CDR3 sequence (DNA): TGTGCCAGCAGCCCCGGGACACTTAACACTGAAGCTTTCTTT. Residues: CASSPGTLNTEAFF.

The chain links TRBV6-6 to TRBJ1-2; 8 nucleotides line up with TRBD1. With 5 bases clipped from V and 5 bases from J, the junction kept 4 bases outside the gene matches. Germline lookup yields CDR1 MNHNY and CDR2 SVGAGI (reference sequence). The CDR3 is 13 residues long. The CDR3 spells CASSPTGGYGYTF. In DNA form, the CDR3 reads TGTGCCAGCAGTCCCACAGGGGGTTATGGCTACACCTTC.

This clone was observed a handful of times. V usage is TRBV3-1 (or the pseudogene TRBV3-2) and J usage is TRBJ2-5; 15 bases fit TRBD2. V lost 4 bases and J lost 5; bases outside the gene matches: 8. There are 17 residues in the CDR3. Germline values: CDR1 LGHDT, CDR2 YNNKEL (reference sequence). The CDR3 coding sequence is TGTGCCAGCAGCCCACGGGGACTAGCGGGGGGCTGGGAGACCCAGTACTTC. Translating gives CASSPRGLAGGWETQYF.

The DNA for the CDR3 is TGTGCCTGGAGTGTACGGGTGGCAGAGAGCAATCAGCCCCAGCATTTT. This gives the protein CAWSVRVAESNQPQHF. The chain joins TRBV30 to TRBJ1-5; no clear D gene. The V end lost 0 bases, the J end lost 1 base, and 13 bases lay between the germline ends. Germline V lookup: CDR1 GTSNPN, CDR2 SVGIG (reference sequence). The CDR3 loop spans 16 amino acids. The full variable domain, its missing parts supplied by reference TRBV30 and TRBJ1-5, is SQTIHQWPATLVQPVGSPLSLECTVEGTSNPNLYWYRQAAGRGLQLLFYSVGIGQISSEVPQNLSASRPQDRQFILSSKKLLLSDSGFYLCAWSVRVAESNQPQHFGDGTRLSIL.

The chain uses TRBV25-1 and TRBJ1-5; D call uncertain. Germline V gives CDR1 MGHDK, CDR2 SYGVNS. V was cut by 6 bases and J by 5 bases, with 8 bases left in between. This CDR3 is 12 amino acids long. The CDR3 region has the DNA TGTGCCAGCAGCCAAGCCTATCAGCCCCAGCATTTT. Amino acid sequence: CASSQAYQPQHF. Filled out from reference TRBV25-1 and TRBJ1-5, the complete variable domain reads EADIYQTPRYLVIGTGKKITLECSQTMGHDKMYWYQQDPGMELHLIHYSYGVNSTEKGDLSSESTVSRIRTEHFPLTLESARPSHTSQYLCASSQAYQPQHFGDGTRLSIL.

This clone has a single count. This sequence joins TRBV19 and TRBJ1-5; D might be TRBD1 (6 bases). The V and J ends lost 7 bases and 5 bases respectively, with 15 bases between them. Germline CDR1 is LNHDA and CDR2 is SQIVND (reference sequence). This CDR3 is built from 14 residues. The CDR3: CASNPGQDYQPQHF. Here the CDR3 DNA reads TGTGCCAGTAACCCGGGACAAGATTATCAGCCCCAGCATTTT.

The V gene is TRBV18, the J gene TRBJ1-2; 9 bases match TRBD1. This CDR3 comprises 21 residues. The germline gives CDR1 KGHSH, CDR2 LQKENI. The junction had 22 bases not matched to a gene; V was cut back by 3 bases and J by 2 bases. The CDR3 protein is CASSPNGPLTGGVTWNYGYTF. CDR3 nucleotides: TGTGCCAGCTCACCTAACGGACCCTTAACAGGGGGCGTGACTTGGAACTATGGCTACACCTTC.

The genes are TRBV5-4 and TRBJ2-1; 10 nucleotides match TRBD2. There are 16 residues in the CDR3. V shed 2 bases, J shed 7 bases, and the junction held 9 bases outside the gene matches. Germline CDR1 and CDR2: SGHNT and YYREEE (reference sequence). CDR3 sequence (DNA): TGTGCCAGCAGCTTCCTGGGGAGCGGGGGGGCGAATGAGCAGTTCTTC. Amino acid sequence: CASSFLGSGGANEQFF.

The rearrangement joins TRBV18 to TRBJ1-2; no clear D. The length of the CDR3 is 14 residues. Germline V CDR1 and CDR2: KGHSH, LQKENI. Between the trimmed V and J ends, which lost 6 bases and 6 bases, there was a span of 17 bases. CDR3 sequence reads: CASSPPLPADGYTF. The DNA for the CDR3 is TGTGCCAGCTCCCCTCCACTACCGGCAGATGGCTACACCTTC. Filled out from reference TRBV18 and TRBJ1-2, the complete variable domain reads NAGVMQNPRHLVRRRGQEARLRCSPMKGHSHVYWYRQLPEEGLKFMVYLQKENIIDESGMPKERFSAEFPKEGPSILRIQQVVRGDSAAYFCASSPPLPADGYTFGSGTRLTVV.

This clone was picked up one time. The rearrangement uses TRBV5-1 and TRBJ2-3, with 11 positions matching TRBD1. Germline CDR1 SGHRS, CDR2 YFSETQ. The J segment lost 7 bases and the V segment lost 2 bases, leaving 9 bases of the junction unmatched. This CDR3 is built from 16 residues. The CDR3 DNA is TGCGCCAGCAGCTTAGGGGACAGGGGGGTTGGGAATACGCAGTATTTT. Protein: CASSLGDRGVGNTQYF.

This clone appeared a single time. V is TRBV9 and J is TRBJ2-1; 7 positions agree with TRBD2. Germline V gene sequence: CDR1 SGDLS, CDR2 YYNGEE. With 4 bases clipped from V and 1 base from J, the junction kept 14 bases outside the gene matches. CDR3 size: 18 residues. The CDR3 DNA is TGTGCCAGCAGCAAAGCCAGCGGGGACTCCTTTTCCTACAATGAGCAGTTCTTC. Translating gives CASSKASGDSFSYNEQFF.

The CDR3 bases are TGCGCCAGCAGGTTCGGGGGGTTAGCAACTAATGAAAAACTGTTTTTT. Its protein product is CASRFGGLATNEKLFF. J is TRBJ1-4 and V is TRBV5-1; TRBD1 might be the D (5 bases). V shed 5 bases and J shed 0 bases, with 14 bases lying between them. The CDR3 is made up of 16 amino acids. CDR1 SGHRS and CDR2 YFSETQ come from the germline V gene.

This clone came up a few times. J is TRBJ2-7 and V is TRBV7-2; 9 nucleotides match TRBD1. V lost 3 bases and J lost 6; bases outside the gene matches: 6. Germline values: CDR1 SGHTA, CDR2 FQGNSA. The CDR3 is 14 residues long. For the CDR3, the DNA is TGTGCCAGCAGCTTCGGGACAGGGCGGGTCGAGCAGTACTTC. Protein sequence: CASSFGTGRVEQYF.

The chain is built from TRBV19 and TRBJ2-1; 12 bases map to TRBD2. From germline, CDR1 is LNHDA and CDR2 SQIVND (reference sequence). The V gene end was trimmed by 3 bases and the J gene end by 9 bases; junction bases not matched to a gene: 3. The CDR3 loop spans 14 amino acids. The CDR3 DNA reads as TGTGCCAGTAGTATTGGACTAGCGGGGAGTGAGCAGTTCTTC. As protein: CASSIGLAGSEQFF.

This clone appeared a few times. V is TRBV6-6 and J is TRBJ2-5, with a weak D call TRBD2 (6 bases). Germline-derived CDR1 and CDR2 are MNHNY and SVGAGI (reference sequence). The CDR3 sequence is 13 residues long. The V end was cut by 7 bases, the J end by 3 bases, with 12 bases between. CDR3 loop: CASNRGLKETQYF. CDR3 in DNA: TGTGCCAGCAACCGCGGACTAAAAGAGACCCAGTACTTC.

The gene calls are TRBV7-2 and TRBJ2-3; D call uncertain. CDR3 length equals 15 residues. CDR1 is SGHTA and CDR2 is FQGNSA in the germline V gene. The ends were cut back, 5 bases at V and 0 bases at J, with 12 bases in the middle. The CDR3 here is CASSRRSLSTDTQYF. In DNA form, the CDR3 reads TGTGCCAGCAGCAGACGGAGTTTGAGCACAGATACGCAGTATTTT.

The chain recombines TRBV11-1 with TRBJ2-7, with 8 bases aligning to TRBD2. The germline V gene encodes CDR1 SGHAT and CDR2 FQDESV (reference sequence). Unmatched junction bases numbered 5, after V lost 5 bases and J lost 5 bases. There are 13 residues in the CDR3. CDR3 sequence: CASSGPGGDEQYF. Written as DNA, the CDR3 is TGTGCCAGCAGCGGACCCGGGGGGGACGAGCAGTACTTC.

The chain carries TRBV7-2 and TRBJ2-3; possibly TRBD1 for D (6 bases). V was trimmed by 7 bases and J by 0 bases, leaving 14 bases between them. CDR1 and CDR2 from the germline V gene are SGHTA and FQGNSA. CDR3 length equals 15 residues. CDR3 coding DNA: TGTGCCAGCACCGCTGGGGGCCTGAGCACAGATACGCAGTATTTT. Its translation is CASTAGGLSTDTQYF. The entire variable domain, with the rest obtained from reference TRBV7-2 and TRBJ2-3, is as follows: GAGVSQSPSNKVTEKGKDVELRCDPISGHTALYWYRQSLGQGLEFLIYFQGNSAPDKSGLPSDRFSAERTGGSVSTLTIQRTQQEDSAVYLCASTAGGLSTDTQYFGPGTRLTVL.

The chain is built from TRBV10-2 and TRBJ1-2; D uncertain. The CDR3 loop spans 17 amino acids. Between the trimmed V and J ends, which lost 4 bases and 0 bases, there was a span of 18 bases. Germline V gene data show CDR1 as WSHSY and CDR2 as SAAADI. This CDR3 reads CASSGYRSSPANYGYTF. The DNA of the CDR3 is TGCGCCAGCAGTGGGTATCGTTCCTCCCCAGCTAACTATGGCTACACCTTC.

The J gene is TRBJ2-2, the V gene TRBV24-1; the D is unclear. The CDR3 contains 13 residues. Per germline, CDR1 KGHDR and CDR2 SFDVKD. Trimming took 4 bases from V and 7 from J, leaving 9 bases between them. In DNA, the CDR3 is TGTGCCACCAGTGACCCCACACGCGGGGAGCTGTTTTTT. It specifies CATSDPTRGELFF.

The chain carries TRBV12-3 or TRBV12-4 and TRBJ1-5, with TRBD1 identical over 8 bases. The CDR3 spans 13 residues. Unmatched junction bases numbered 4, after V lost 5 bases and J lost 7 bases. The CDR3 nucleotides are TGTGCCAGCAGTCTAAGACAGGGGCAGCCCCAGCATTTT. Translated: CASSLRQGQPQHF.

V is TRBV28 and J is TRBJ1-2, with a weak D call TRBD1 (6 bases). V lost 7 bases and J 8 bases, leaving 17 bases between the germline ends. There are 13 residues in the CDR3. Germline V lookup: CDR1 MDHEN, CDR2 SYDVKM. As DNA, the CDR3 is TGTGCCAGCATTTCACCACAGGGTGGAGGCTACACCTTC. The encoded protein is CASISPQGGGYTF.

The chain joins TRBV27 to TRBJ2-1, with D possibly TRBD2 on 5 matching bases. V was cut by 10 bases and J by 8 bases, with 12 bases left in between. The CDR3 loop spans 11 amino acids. Germline V lookup: CDR1 MNHEY, CDR2 SMNVEV (reference sequence). The CDR3 bases are TGTGCCACCGGAAGACTACATGAGCAGTTCTTC. Translating it yields CATGRLHEQFF.